This TCR beta chain was sequenced during a study of T cells in Graves' hyperthyroidism and ophthalmopathy. Findings of the study overall: The model identified upcoming ophthalmopathy a median approximately six months ahead of onset.

This clonotype was seen a handful of times. The target antigen is unknown. The source material, RNA transcripts, was used to amplify TCR beta CDR3 regions. Initially, a first-round RT-PCR of the TCR CDR3 employed the HTBI primer set. In TCRdb, the multiplex PCR reads were re-called with MiXCR into one record per CDR3 protein. Here the sample spans about 300,000 distinct CDR3 sequences, approximately 18% being singletons. CDR3 length: 14 residues. The junction had 4 bases not matched to a gene; V was cut back by 4 bases and J by 5 bases. The germline V gene encodes CDR1 SGHRS and CDR2 YFSETQ. The origin of this receptor is a man aged 45-65 years with Graves' ophthalmopathy. The chain has TRBV5-1 and TRBJ2-5, with 11 nucleotides matching TRBD1. Sequencing input: blood. CDR3: CASSTGQGAETQYF. The DNA of the CDR3 is TGCGCCAGCAGCACCGGACAGGGGGCTGAGACCCAGTACTTC.